This T cell receptor (beta chain) was sequenced during a study of OX40 agonist ivuxolimab in advanced cancers. Trimming took 3 bases from V and 0 from J, leaving 12 bases between them. This CDR3 has 16 amino acids. In germline, CDR1 is LGHNT, CDR2 FRNRAP. Assay: immunoSEQ multiplex PCR; the TCRdb copy retains only in-frame clones and omits some. This table has roughly 77,000 clones, around 90% appearing once. The input for sequencing was CD4+ or CD8+ T cells sorted from blood, taken in a trial of the OX40 agonist ivuxolimab. The chain couples TRBV12-5 to TRBJ1-3; D unresolved. This clonotype was sampled from an adult with an advanced solid tumor such as melanoma, head and neck, liver or kidney cancer. The CDR3 DNA follows: TGTGCTAGTGGTTTACTGGCGCCAGACTCTGGAAACACCATATATTTT. Translating it yields CASGLLAPDSGNTIYF.